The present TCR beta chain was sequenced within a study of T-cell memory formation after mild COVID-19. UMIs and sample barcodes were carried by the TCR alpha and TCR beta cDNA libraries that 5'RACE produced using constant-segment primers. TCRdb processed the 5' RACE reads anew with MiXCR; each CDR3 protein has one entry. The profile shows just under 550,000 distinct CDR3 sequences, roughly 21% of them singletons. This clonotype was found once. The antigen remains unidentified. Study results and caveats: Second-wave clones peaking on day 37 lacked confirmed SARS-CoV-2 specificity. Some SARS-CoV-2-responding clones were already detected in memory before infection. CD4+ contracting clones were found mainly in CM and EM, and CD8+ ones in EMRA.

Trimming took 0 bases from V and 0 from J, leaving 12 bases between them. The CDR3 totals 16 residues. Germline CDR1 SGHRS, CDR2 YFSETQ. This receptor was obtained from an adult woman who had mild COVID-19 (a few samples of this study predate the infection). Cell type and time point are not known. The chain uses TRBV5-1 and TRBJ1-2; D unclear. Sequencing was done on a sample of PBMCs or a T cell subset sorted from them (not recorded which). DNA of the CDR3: TGCGCCAGCAGCTTGGGGGAGAACTTAGCTAACTATGGCTACACCTTC. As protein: CASSLGENLANYGYTF.